One and the same sample provided the 24 T cell receptor beta chains below, sequenced in a study of circulating CD8 cells and anti-PD-1 response in melanoma. TCR libraries were prepared from roughly 15 ng of total RNA with the QIAseq Immune Repertoire TCR panel. A single record per CDR3 protein comes from TCRdb applying MiXCR to the reads. The profile shows 1,000 to 1,500 distinct CDR3 sequences, around 9.3% of them singletons. Four subsets defined by PD-1 and/or TIGIT were sorted from live CD3+CD8+TCRalphabeta+ cells. The sequences come from CD8+ T cells from PBMCs, collected at baseline or after one month of anti-PD-1 therapy (not recorded which). The receptors were sampled from a human donor with melanoma.

For this clonotype: No conserved phenylalanine or tryptophan ends this CDR3, so it is likely a read error. The V and J genes are TRBV19 and TRBJ1-6, with D unresolved. The CDR3 has 16 residues. Germline V gene sequence: CDR1 LNHDA, CDR2 SQIVND (reference sequence). V was shortened by 3 bases and J by 6 bases, with 15 bases between the two germline ends. The chain's CDR3 is CASSIVLIGSNSPLHL. CDR3 nucleotide sequence: TGTGCCAGTAGTATTGTCCTCATTGGGAGTAATTCACCCCTCCACCTT.

By sample fraction, this clonotype is medium-sized (0.01 to 0.1%). This rearrangement joins TRBV25-1 to TRBJ2-7, with 9 bases identical to TRBD1. This CDR3 region has 15 residues. The germline V gene encodes CDR1 MGHDK and CDR2 SYGVNS. V gave up 4 bases and J gave up 5 bases; unmatched junction bases: 9. The CDR3 DNA is TGTGCCAGCAGTGTCCGGGACAGGGAGGGGGACGAGCAGTACTTC. It encodes CASSVRDREGDEQYF.

By proportion, this clonotype is medium-sized. CDR3 bases: TGTGCCAGCAGTTTAGGACCGGTCTACGAGCAGTACTTC. Protein: CASSLGPVYEQYF. The chain employs TRBV27 and TRBJ2-7, with unresolved D. Germline CDR1 MNHEY, CDR2 SMNVEV (reference sequence). CDR3 length: 13 amino acids. Trimming took 2 bases from V and 3 from J, leaving 8 bases between them.

By sample share, this clonotype is large. The chain couples TRBV27 to TRBJ2-3; no clear D gene. This CDR3 has 14 amino acids. The germline V gene encodes CDR1 MNHEY and CDR2 SMNVEV (reference sequence). V was shortened by 0 bases and J by 2 bases, with 6 bases between the two germline ends. CDR3 DNA sequence: TGTGCCAGCAGTTTATCGGGCACCACAGATACGCAGTATTTT. It specifies CASSLSGTTDTQYF.

This clonotype is labeled medium-sized. The chain is built from TRBV27 and TRBJ1-1; TRBD1 is a possible D gene (6 bases). The CDR3 length is 15 residues. V lost 2 bases and J 4 bases, leaving 14 bases between the germline ends. Germline V gives CDR1 MNHEY, CDR2 SMNVEV (reference sequence). The CDR3 loop is CASSLARDIPTEAFF. The CDR3 region has the DNA TGTGCCAGCAGTTTAGCCCGGGACATACCCACTGAAGCTTTCTTT.

This clonotype is deemed medium-sized. The chain uses TRBV12-5 and TRBJ2-7; 10 nucleotides align to TRBD2. This CDR3 is built from 15 residues. Germline V lookup: CDR1 LGHNT, CDR2 FRNRAP. V dropped 5 bases and J dropped 3; count of bases not matched to a gene: 7. The CDR3 loop is CASGNSGGLFYEQYF. The CDR3 DNA sequence: TGTGCTAGTGGTAATAGCGGGGGGTTGTTCTACGAGCAGTACTTC.

Judged by abundance, this clonotype is medium-sized. The chain combines TRBV20-1 with TRBJ2-3; no firm D call. CDR1 is DFQATT and CDR2 is SNEGSKA in the germline V gene (reference sequence). This CDR3 is 17 amino acids long. Trimming removed 1 base at V and 0 bases at J, with 17 bases between. This CDR3 reads CSARVRWARTSTDTQYF. CDR3 sequence (DNA): TGCAGTGCTAGAGTTCGATGGGCCAGGACGAGCACAGATACGCAGTATTTT.

In this sample, this clonotype is large. V and J are TRBV28 and TRBJ2-7, with D tentatively TRBD2 (6 bases). The CDR3 contains 17 residues. CDR1 and CDR2 from the germline V gene are MDHEN and SYDVKM. The V gene lost 7 bases and the J gene lost 0 bases, with 22 bases spanning the gap. The CDR3: CASTGRNDGSSSYEQYF. The CDR3 DNA is TGTGCCAGCACCGGGAGAAACGACGGGTCGAGCTCCTACGAGCAGTACTTC.

The V gene is TRBV28, the J gene TRBJ2-5; either TRBD1 or TRBD2 may supply D (5 bases each). This CDR3 has 13 amino acids. Per germline, CDR1 MDHEN and CDR2 SYDVKM. V was trimmed by 6 bases and J by 5 bases, leaving 13 bases between them. CDR3 amino acids: CASSFDRGETQYF. As DNA, the CDR3 is TGTGCCAGCAGCTTCGACAGAGGGGAGACCCAGTACTTC.

This clonotype has just one count. The V gene is TRBV6-4, the J gene TRBJ1-1; D is uncertain. The CDR3 length is 13 residues. Deletions cut 2 bases from V and 4 bases from J, with 8 bases between. Germline V gene sequence: CDR1 MRHNA, CDR2 SNTAGT. This CDR3 reads CASSDNWGTEAFF. CDR3 sequence (DNA): TGTGCCAGCAGTGACAACTGGGGCACTGAAGCTTTCTTT.

V is TRBV4-2 and J is TRBJ2-3; 7 bases match TRBD2. This CDR3 region has 17 residues. V dropped 0 bases and J dropped 2; count of bases not matched to a gene: 8. Germline assignment: CDR1 LGHNA and CDR2 YNFKEQ. The CDR3 DNA follows: TGTGCCAGCAGCCAAGAGGCGGGCCGGGGGGTCACAGATACGCAGTATTTT. As protein: CASSQEAGRGVTDTQYF.

The rearrangement uses TRBV12-3 or TRBV12-4 and TRBJ1-2, with TRBD1 identical over 7 bases. This CDR3 comprises 14 residues. V lost 5 bases and J lost 8; bases outside the gene matches: 11. CDR3 protein: CASSHTGTVEGYTF. CDR3 DNA: TGTGCCAGCAGTCATACCGGGACAGTCGAAGGCTACACCTTC.

This clonotype is categorized as medium-sized. The chain employs TRBV4-3 and TRBJ2-7, with TRBD1 matching 8 bases. CDR1 and CDR2 (germline): LGHNA, YSLEER. The CDR3 has 14 residues. J was trimmed by 4 bases and V by 4 bases; bases with no gene match: 6. In nucleotides, the CDR3 is TGCGCCAGCAGCCCCCGGCAGGGGGCTTACGAGCAGTACTTC. Protein product: CASSPRQGAYEQYF.

Judged by abundance, this clonotype is large. V is TRBV6-2 or TRBV6-3 and J is TRBJ1-2; D is uncertain. Germline CDR1 is MNHEY and CDR2 is SVGEGT. The CDR3 extends over 13 amino acids. Trimming removed 6 bases at V and 6 bases at J, with 14 bases between. The CDR3 region has the DNA TGTGCCAGCAGCTCAGGCGAACTACATGGCTACACCTTC. It encodes CASSSGELHGYTF.

This clonotype was detected only a few times. This chain joins TRBV27 and TRBJ2-3; no firm D call. V was pared by 7 bases and J by 5 bases, with 10 bases between. The CDR3 runs 12 residues. CDR1 and CDR2 (germline): MNHEY, SMNVEV (reference sequence). The CDR3 DNA reads TGTGCCAGCACCGACCTCGGAGATACGCAGTATTTT. The encoded protein is CASTDLGDTQYF.

This clonotype rates as medium-sized (0.01 to 0.1%). The gene calls are TRBV9 and TRBJ1-1, with D unresolved. This CDR3 has 13 amino acids. Germline V gives CDR1 SGDLS, CDR2 YYNGEE. The germline V and J ends were trimmed by 0 bases and 3 bases, with 6 bases remaining between them. The CDR3 loop reads CASSVGVYTEAFF. CDR3 nucleotides: TGTGCCAGCAGCGTAGGGGTGTACACTGAAGCTTTCTTT.

Turning to this clonotype: Being one base from a much bigger clone, this may be a read error. The CDR3 loop reads CASSWRNTEASF. DNA for the CDR3: TGTGCCAGCAGCTGGAGGAACACTGAAGCTTCCTTT. The gene calls are TRBV2 and TRBJ1-1; D remains ambiguous. CDR3 length: 12 amino acids. CDR1 SNHLY and CDR2 FYNNEI come from the germline V gene.

This clonotype appeared once. A read error may be the cause here, since a much bigger clone is one base away. V and J are TRBV27 and TRBJ2-7, with 7 bases that match TRBD1. The CDR3 sequence is 14 residues long. Germline V lookup: CDR1 MNHEY, CDR2 SMNVEV (reference sequence). The CDR3 sequence: CASSTGQIAYERYF. The CDR3 coding sequence is TGTGCCAGCAGTACGGGACAGATTGCCTACGAGCGGTACTTC.

This clonotype was observed a few times. Given a much more abundant clone one base away, this may be a read error. J is TRBJ1-2 and V is TRBV2, with D possibly being TRBD1 (6 bases). Germline CDR1 is SNHLY and CDR2 is FYNNEI. The CDR3 loop spans 13 amino acids. The CDR3 DNA reads TGTGCCAGCAGACAGGGTTTTAACTATGGCCACACCTTC. Encoded protein: CASRQGFNYGHTF.

By share, this clonotype ranks as medium-sized. CDR3 amino acids: CASSEGLAGYNEQFF. The CDR3 DNA reads TGTGCCAGCAGTGAAGGCCTAGCGGGGTACAATGAGCAGTTCTTC. The V and J genes are TRBV2 and TRBJ2-1; 9 bases agree with TRBD2. The CDR3 is 15 amino acids. J gave up 4 bases and V 1 base, and 2 bases lay outside the gene matches. Germline V CDR1 and CDR2: SNHLY, FYNNEI.

By sample fraction, this clonotype is medium-sized (0.01 to 0.1%). V and J are TRBV5-4 and TRBJ1-1; tentative D call: TRBD1 (5 bases). Trimming removed 4 bases at V and 5 bases at J, with 9 bases between. CDR1 is SGHNT, CDR2 YYREEE, per germline (reference sequence). CDR3 size: 12 residues. CDR3 in amino acids: CASSPWGTEAFF. CDR3 in DNA: TGTGCCAGCAGCCCCTGGGGGACTGAAGCTTTCTTT.

The rearrangement joins TRBV4-3 to TRBJ2-7; the D is unclear. The CDR3 contains 12 residues. Germline lookup yields CDR1 LGHNA and CDR2 YSLEER. V shed 0 bases and J shed 6 bases, with 6 bases lying between them. The chain's CDR3 is CASSQDRIEQYF. Here the CDR3 DNA reads TGCGCCAGCAGCCAAGATCGGATCGAGCAGTACTTC.

By proportion, this clonotype is medium-sized. V gene TRBV7-2 combines with J gene TRBJ2-7; tentative D call: TRBD1 (6 bases). The length of the CDR3 is 15 residues. V was trimmed by 5 bases and J by 6 bases, leaving 20 bases between them. Germline V gene data show CDR1 as SGHTA and CDR2 as FQGNSA. CDR3 DNA: TGTGCCAGCAGCCGACCCATAGGGGGTTGGGGCGAGCAGTACTTC. Protein: CASSRPIGGWGEQYF.

This sequence joins TRBV19 and TRBJ2-1, with 7 bases matching TRBD2. This CDR3 contains 17 residues. V lost 5 bases to trimming and J lost 4 bases; unmatched junction nucleotides: 14. Germline V gene lookup returns CDR1 LNHDA and CDR2 SQIVND (reference sequence). As DNA, the CDR3 is TGTGCCAGTAGTTCCGGACTAGTCTTCACGGGATACAATGAGCAGTTCTTC. Translation gives CASSSGLVFTGYNEQFF.